The sequence of this T cell receptor beta chain was determined in a study of T cells in Graves' hyperthyroidism and ophthalmopathy. General study findings and limits: The blood repertoire included most of the expanded thyroid clonotypes above 0.001. The authors' 13 V-J model separated ophthalmopathy from stable hyperthyroidism.

RNA transcripts provided the source from which TCR beta CDR3 regions were amplified. TCR CDR3 underwent first-round RT-PCR with the HTBI primer set. TCRdb reprocessed the multiplex PCR reads via MiXCR and lists one record per CDR3 protein. The sample carries 530,000 or so distinct CDR3 sequences, about 45% recorded once. Absent ophthalmopathy progression within 18 months defined stable Graves' hyperthyroidism. Lactation, pregnancy, other autoimmune disease or uncontrolled infection excluded patients. Germline loops: CDR1 KGHDR, CDR2 SFDVKD. The CDR3 is 13 amino acids. V dropped 4 bases and J dropped 6; count of bases not matched to a gene: 2. Many counts were recorded for this clonotype. The antigen is undetermined.

This sequence joins TRBV24-1 and TRBJ1-2; 9 bases line up with TRBD1. The sequenced sample was peripheral blood or thyroid tissue (not recorded which). The TCR originated in a woman under 30 with Graves' hyperthyroidism. The CDR3 spells CATSDGTGNGYTF. CDR3 nucleotide sequence: TGTGCCACCAGTGACGGGACAGGGAATGGCTACACCTTC.